Reported below is one T cell receptor beta chain. Its target is unknown. The length of the CDR3 is 15 residues. Trimming took 3 bases from V and 6 from J, leaving 17 bases between them. This record comes from a study of blood T cells in healthy people across ages. A second PCR, run for roughly 7 to 12 cycles, used a sample-barcoded 5' primer plus a J-beta primer mix. TCRdb reanalysed the 5' RACE reads using MiXCR and keeps one entry per CDR3 protein. The sample lists about 970,000 distinct CDR3 sequences; roughly 51% were seen once. Study-level points and caveats: Roughly linearly, TCR beta diversity per million T cells fell as age increased. It was held that diversity estimates obtained from one million T cells represented underestimates.

This clonotype originated in a woman aged 55-70 years in good health. The V gene is TRBV12-3 or TRBV12-4, the J gene TRBJ1-2; a weak D match, TRBD1 (6 bases). The specimen sequenced was blood. CDR3 sequence: CASSFYGDQGHGYTF. CDR3 coding DNA: TGTGCCAGCAGTTTCTACGGCGATCAGGGGCATGGCTACACCTTC.